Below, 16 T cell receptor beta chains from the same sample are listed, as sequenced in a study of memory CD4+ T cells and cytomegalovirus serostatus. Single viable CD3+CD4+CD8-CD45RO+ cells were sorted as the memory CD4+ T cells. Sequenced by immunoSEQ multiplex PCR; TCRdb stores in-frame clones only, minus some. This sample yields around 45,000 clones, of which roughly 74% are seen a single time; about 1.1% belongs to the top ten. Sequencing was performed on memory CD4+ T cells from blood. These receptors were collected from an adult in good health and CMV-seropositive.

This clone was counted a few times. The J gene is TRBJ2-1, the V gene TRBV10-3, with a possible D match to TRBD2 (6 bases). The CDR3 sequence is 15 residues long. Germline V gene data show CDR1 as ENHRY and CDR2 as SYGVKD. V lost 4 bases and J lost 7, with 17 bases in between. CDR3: CAISGERDSSNEQFF. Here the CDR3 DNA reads TGTGCCATCAGTGGGGAACGGGACTCCTCTAATGAGCAGTTCTTC.

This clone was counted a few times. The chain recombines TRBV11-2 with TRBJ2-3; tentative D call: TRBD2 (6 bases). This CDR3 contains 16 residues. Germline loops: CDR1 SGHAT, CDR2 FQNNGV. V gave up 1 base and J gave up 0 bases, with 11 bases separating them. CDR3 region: CASSLVLAGSTDTQYF. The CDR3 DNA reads TGTGCCAGCAGCTTAGTTCTCGCGGGGAGCACAGATACGCAGTATTTT.

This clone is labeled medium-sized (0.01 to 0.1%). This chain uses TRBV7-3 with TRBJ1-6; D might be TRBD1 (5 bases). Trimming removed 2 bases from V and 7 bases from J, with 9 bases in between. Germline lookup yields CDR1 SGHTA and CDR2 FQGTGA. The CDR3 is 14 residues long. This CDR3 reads CASSLGGNNSPLHF. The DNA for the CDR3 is TGTGCCAGCAGCTTAGGGGGAAACAATTCACCCCTCCACTTT.

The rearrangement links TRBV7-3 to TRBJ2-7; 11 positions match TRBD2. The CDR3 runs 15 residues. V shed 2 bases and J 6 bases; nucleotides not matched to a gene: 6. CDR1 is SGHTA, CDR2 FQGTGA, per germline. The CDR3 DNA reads TGTGCCAGCAGCTTAGATAGCGGGGGGGCCTCCGAGCAGTACTTC. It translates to CASSLDSGGASEQYF.

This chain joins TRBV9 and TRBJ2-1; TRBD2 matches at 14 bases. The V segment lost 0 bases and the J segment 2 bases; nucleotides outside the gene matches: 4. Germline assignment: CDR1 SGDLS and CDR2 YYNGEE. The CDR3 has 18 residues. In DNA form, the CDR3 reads TGTGCCAGCAGCGTAGGACTAGCGGGGGGGCTTACCTACAATGAGCAGTTCTTC. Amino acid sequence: CASSVGLAGGLTYNEQFF.

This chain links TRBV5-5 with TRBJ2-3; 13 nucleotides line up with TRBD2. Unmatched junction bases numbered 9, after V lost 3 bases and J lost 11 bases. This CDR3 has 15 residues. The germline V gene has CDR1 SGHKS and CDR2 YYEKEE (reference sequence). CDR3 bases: TGTGCCAGCAGCTCAAGACCGGGACTAGCGGGGAAGCAGTATTTT. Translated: CASSSRPGLAGKQYF.

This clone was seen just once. DNA of the CDR3: TGTGCCAGCAGCTTACAAGAGGGGGCCGATACGCAGTATTTT. The encoded protein is CASSLQEGADTQYF. The chain couples TRBV7-2 to TRBJ2-3, with TRBD1 matching over 7 bases. V trimming: 2 bases; J trimming: 6 bases; junction bases outside the gene matches: 5. The CDR3 totals 14 residues. Germline V CDR1 and CDR2: SGHTA, FQGNSA. Full variable domain (outside the CDR3, taken from reference TRBV7-2 and TRBJ2-3): GAGVSQSPSNKVTEKGKDVELRCDPISGHTALYWYRQSLGQGLEFLIYFQGNSAPDKSGLPSDRFSAERTGGSVSTLTIQRTQQEDSAVYLCASSLQEGADTQYFGPGTRLTVL.

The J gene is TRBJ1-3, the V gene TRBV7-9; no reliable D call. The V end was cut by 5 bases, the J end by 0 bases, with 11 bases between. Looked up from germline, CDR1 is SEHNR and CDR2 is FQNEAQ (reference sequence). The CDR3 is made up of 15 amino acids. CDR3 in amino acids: CASSQGLDSGNTIYF. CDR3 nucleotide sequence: TGTGCCAGCAGCCAAGGACTGGACTCTGGAAACACCATATATTTT.

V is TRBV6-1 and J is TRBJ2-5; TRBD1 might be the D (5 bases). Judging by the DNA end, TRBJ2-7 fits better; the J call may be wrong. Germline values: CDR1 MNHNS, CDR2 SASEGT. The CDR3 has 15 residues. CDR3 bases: TGTGCCAGCAGTGATCAGGGAACCCTTTTCTACGAGCAGTACTTC. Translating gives CASSDQGTLFYEQYF.

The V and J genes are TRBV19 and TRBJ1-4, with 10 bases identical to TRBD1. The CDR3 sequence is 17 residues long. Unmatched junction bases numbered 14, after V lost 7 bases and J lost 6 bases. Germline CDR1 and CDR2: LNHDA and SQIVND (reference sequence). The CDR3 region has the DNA TGTGCCAGTACCAAAGCCCACCGGGACAGGGGCTATGAAAAACTGTTTTTT. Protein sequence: CASTKAHRDRGYEKLFF.

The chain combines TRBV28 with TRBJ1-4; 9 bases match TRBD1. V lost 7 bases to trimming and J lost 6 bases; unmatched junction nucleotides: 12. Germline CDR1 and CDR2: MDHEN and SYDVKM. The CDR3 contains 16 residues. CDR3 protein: CASTYRDREDDEKLFF. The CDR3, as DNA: TGTGCCAGCACTTACCGGGACAGGGAGGACGATGAAAAACTGTTTTTT.

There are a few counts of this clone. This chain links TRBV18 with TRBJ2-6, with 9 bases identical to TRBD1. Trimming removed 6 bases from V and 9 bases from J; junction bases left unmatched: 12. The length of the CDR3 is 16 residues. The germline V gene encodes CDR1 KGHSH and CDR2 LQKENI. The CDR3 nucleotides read TGTGCCAGCTCCCCAACCGGGACAGGGACCCGCAACGTCCTGACTTTC. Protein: CASSPTGTGTRNVLTF. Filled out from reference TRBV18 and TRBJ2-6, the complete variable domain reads NAGVMQNPRHLVRRRGQEARLRCSPMKGHSHVYWYRQLPEEGLKFMVYLQKENIIDESGMPKERFSAEFPKEGPSILRIQQVVRGDSAAYFCASSPTGTGTRNVLTFGAGSRLTVL.

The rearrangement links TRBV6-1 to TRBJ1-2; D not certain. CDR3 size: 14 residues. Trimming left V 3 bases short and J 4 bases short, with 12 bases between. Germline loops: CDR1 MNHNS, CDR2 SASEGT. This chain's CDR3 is CASSESGNTYGYTF. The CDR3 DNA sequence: TGTGCCAGCAGTGAGTCGGGGAATACCTATGGCTACACCTTC.

The CDR3 DNA is TGTGCCAGCAGCCCCGTCGACAGGAGAGATGGCTACACCTTC. It specifies CASSPVDRRDGYTF. This chain links TRBV7-3 with TRBJ1-2; D is possibly TRBD1 (6 bases). The CDR3 runs 14 residues. The ends were cut back, 5 bases at V and 6 bases at J, with 16 bases in the middle. The V gene's germline CDR1 is SGHTA and CDR2 FQGTGA.

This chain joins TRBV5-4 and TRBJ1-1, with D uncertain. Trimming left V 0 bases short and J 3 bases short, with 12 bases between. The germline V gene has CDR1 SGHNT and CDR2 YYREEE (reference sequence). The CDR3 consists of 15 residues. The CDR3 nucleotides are TGTGCCAGCAGCTTGGGAGACACGGGCGACACTGAAGCTTTCTTT. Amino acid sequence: CASSLGDTGDTEAFF.

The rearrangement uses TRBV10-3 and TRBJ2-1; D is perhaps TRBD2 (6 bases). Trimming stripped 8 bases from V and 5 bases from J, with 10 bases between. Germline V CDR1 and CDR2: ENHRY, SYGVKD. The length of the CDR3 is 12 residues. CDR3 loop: CAIAGSDNEQFF. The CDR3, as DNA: TGTGCCATCGCGGGGAGCGACAATGAGCAGTTCTTC.